These 28 T cell receptor beta chains came from one sample sequenced in a study of early T cells in non-severe SARS-CoV-2 infection. Each CDR3 protein gets one entry after TCRdb re-called the 5' RACE reads with MiXCR. Of tens of thousands of distinct CDR3 sequences in the sample, 9.3% were seen once. Material: whole blood. These receptors all come from an adult who was a healthcare worker with PCR-confirmed SARS-CoV-2 infection or an uninfected control (not recorded which).

The sample holds many counts of this clonotype. The rearrangement joins TRBV12-3 or TRBV12-4 to TRBJ2-3; the D is unclear. The V gene lost 6 bases and the J gene lost 5 bases, with 9 bases spanning the gap. The CDR3 has 12 amino acids. Written as DNA, the CDR3 is TGTGCCAGCAGCCCAGCCTTAGATACGCAGTATTTT. This translates into CASSPALDTQYF.

This clonotype was detected many times. This sequence joins TRBV13 and TRBJ2-3; D remains ambiguous. V was cut by 5 bases and J by 3 bases, with 12 bases left in between. Germline loops: CDR1 PRHDT, CDR2 FYEKMQ (reference sequence). The CDR3 is 14 residues long. The CDR3 here is CASSGGRGTDTQYF. The CDR3 DNA sequence: TGTGCCAGCAGCGGTGGGCGAGGAACAGATACGCAGTATTTT. Based on the CDR3 plus reference TRBV13 and TRBJ2-3, the full variable domain is AAGVIQSPRHLIKEKRETATLKCYPIPRHDTVYWYQQGPGQDPQFLISFYEKMQSDKGSIPDRFSAQQFSDYHSELNMSSLELGDSALYFCASSGGRGTDTQYFGPGTRLTVL.

This clonotype was seen a few times. The chain couples TRBV11-2 to TRBJ2-7; no reliable D call. V lost 4 bases and J 5 bases, leaving 9 bases between the germline ends. CDR1 and CDR2 (germline): SGHAT, FQNNGV. The CDR3 consists of 12 residues. The CDR3 sequence: CASSSLGNEQYF. The CDR3, as DNA: TGTGCCAGCAGCTCCCTAGGGAACGAGCAGTACTTC.

This clonotype showed up just a few times. The chain employs TRBV27 and TRBJ1-1, with no clear D. Germline loops: CDR1 MNHEY, CDR2 SMNVEV (reference sequence). This CDR3 spans 14 amino acids. V was pared by 2 bases and J by 7 bases, with 14 bases between. CDR3 amino acids: CASSLNLGVGEAFF. As DNA, the CDR3 is TGTGCCAGCAGTTTAAATCTGGGTGTGGGTGAAGCTTTCTTT.

The chain carries TRBV12-5 and TRBJ1-2; possibly TRBD1 for D (5 bases). Germline V gene data show CDR1 as LGHNT and CDR2 as FRNRAP. Between the trimmed V and J ends, which lost 0 bases and 5 bases, there was a span of 13 bases. The CDR3 is 15 amino acids. CDR3 sequence (DNA): TGTGCTAGTGGTTTGGTAACGGGGCCTGTGTATGGCTACACCTTC. It translates to CASGLVTGPVYGYTF.

The table lists this clonotype with a few counts. This chain joins TRBV30 and TRBJ1-5; 7 positions agree with TRBD1. Germline values: CDR1 GTSNPN, CDR2 SVGIG (reference sequence). The trim removed 4 bases at V and 3 bases at J, leaving 6 bases unmatched. The length of the CDR3 is 14 residues. CDR3 in DNA: TGTGCCTGGACAACAGGGGCTCTCAATCAGCCCCAGCATTTT. It translates to CAWTTGALNQPQHF.

On this clonotype itself: A single base separates this from a much larger clone, so it may be a read error. J is TRBJ1-5 and V is TRBV29-1; D is unresolved. This CDR3 region has 12 residues. With 4 bases removed from V and 2 bases from J, the gap between germline ends came to 6 bases. CDR1 SQVTM and CDR2 ANQGSEA come from the germline V gene. CDR3 bases: TGCAGCGTTGGCGGGGGCAATCAGCCCCAGCATTTT. The encoded protein is CSVGGGNQPQHF.

The rearrangement joins TRBV2 to TRBJ2-7; no clear D. The germline V gene encodes CDR1 SNHLY and CDR2 FYNNEI. The CDR3 totals 13 residues. V was shortened by 8 bases and J by 6 bases, with 17 bases between the two germline ends. CDR3 loop: CASFDPPGLEQYF. CDR3 in DNA: TGTGCCAGCTTCGACCCCCCAGGCCTCGAGCAGTACTTC.

In its sample, this clonotype was seen many times. The CDR3 here is CASSPTRGGSYEQYF. Here the CDR3 DNA reads TGTGCCAGCAGTCCAACCCGGGGCGGATCCTACGAGCAGTACTTC. This chain links TRBV12-3 or TRBV12-4 with TRBJ2-7; the D call may be TRBD1 or TRBD2 (5 bases each). Trimming removed 5 bases from V and 1 base from J, with 15 bases in between. CDR3 length equals 15 residues.

This clonotype was recorded many times. V gene TRBV4-1 combines with J gene TRBJ2-7, with D possibly being TRBD1 or TRBD2 (7 bases each). The CDR3 loop spans 15 amino acids. V was cut by 5 bases and J by 3 bases, with 17 bases left in between. Germline V lookup: CDR1 MGHRA, CDR2 YSYEKL. CDR3 residues: CASSSQGGAYYEQYF. In DNA form, the CDR3 reads TGCGCCAGCAGCTCCCAGGGGGGGGCCTACTACGAGCAGTACTTC.

The table lists this clonotype with many counts. The chain has TRBV6-6 and TRBJ1-3; D not resolved. Trimming pared 10 bases from V and 0 bases from J, leaving 7 bases between. Germline V gene data show CDR1 as MNHNY and CDR2 as SVGAGI (reference sequence). The CDR3 is made up of 12 amino acids. The CDR3 DNA follows: TGTGCCACGGCCGACTCTGGAAACACCATATATTTT. Its translation: CATADSGNTIYF.

This clonotype was counted at least ten times. The chain couples TRBV7-2 to TRBJ2-3; perhaps TRBD2 as D (6 bases). V was trimmed by 1 base and J by 3 bases, leaving 14 bases between them. Germline-derived CDR1 and CDR2 are SGHTA and FQGNSA. The CDR3 sequence is 16 residues long. The CDR3 loop is CASSLDELRGTDTQYF. DNA for the CDR3: TGTGCCAGCAGCTTAGACGAGTTGCGGGGAACAGATACGCAGTATTTT.

This clonotype was seen at least ten times. This chain uses TRBV10-3 with TRBJ2-5; 7 bases are a match to TRBD2. The junction had 11 bases not matched to a gene; V was cut back by 3 bases and J by 4 bases. The germline V gene encodes CDR1 ENHRY and CDR2 SYGVKD. The CDR3 extends over 16 amino acids. For the CDR3, the DNA is TGTGCCATCAGTGACTTCCCGCGGGGGAGCGGAGAGACCCAGTACTTC. Translated: CAISDFPRGSGETQYF.

This chain links TRBV6-1 with TRBJ2-6; D tentatively fits TRBD1 or TRBD2 (5 bases each). This CDR3 has 16 amino acids. Germline V gene data show CDR1 as MNHNS and CDR2 as SASEGT. V was pared by 4 bases and J by 2 bases, with 12 bases between. The CDR3 region has the DNA TGTGCCAGCAGTGGGACACGGAGGCCTGGGGCCAACGTCCTGACTTTC. Amino acid sequence: CASSGTRRPGANVLTF.

V is TRBV9 and J is TRBJ1-3; D remains unclear. CDR3 size: 15 residues. The germline V and J ends were trimmed by 0 bases and 0 bases, with 7 bases remaining between them. CDR1 and CDR2 from the germline V gene are SGDLS and YYNGEE. CDR3 loop: CASSVEASSGNTIYF. The CDR3 region has the DNA TGTGCCAGCAGCGTAGAGGCCAGCTCTGGAAACACCATATATTTT. The whole variable domain, filled in from reference TRBV9 and TRBJ1-3, reads DSGVTQTPKHLITATGQRVTLRCSPRSGDLSVYWYQQSLDQGLQFLIQYYNGEERAKGNILERFSAQQFPDLHSELNLSSLELGDSALYFCASSVEASSGNTIYFGEGSWLTVV.

This clonotype has just a few counts. J is TRBJ1-5 and V is TRBV20-1; D is unresolved. V lost 0 bases, J lost 4 bases, and 13 bases lay in between. Per the germline V gene, CDR1 is DFQATT and CDR2 is SNEGSKA (reference sequence). The CDR3 contains 15 residues. CDR3 sequence (DNA): TGCAGTGCTAGAGATGCATTCGAAGATAATCAGCCCCAGCATTTT. Translated: CSARDAFEDNQPQHF.

This clonotype has a handful of counts. The chain recombines TRBV5-1 with TRBJ2-1; D may correspond to TRBD1 or TRBD2 (5 bases each). V shed 3 bases and J shed 2 bases, with 12 bases lying between them. The CDR3 consists of 15 residues. CDR1 and CDR2 from the germline V gene are SGHRS and YFSETQ. The CDR3 DNA follows: TGCGCCAGCAGCTCGAGGGGTGGAACCTACAATGAGCAGTTCTTC. Protein product: CASSSRGGTYNEQFF.

This clonotype was counted ten times or more. The gene calls are TRBV18 and TRBJ2-2, with a weak D call TRBD2 (5 bases). Trimming removed 1 base at V and 3 bases at J, with 6 bases between. CDR1 and CDR2 (germline): KGHSH, LQKENI. The CDR3 spans 14 residues. CDR3 protein: CASSPQRDTGELFF. For the CDR3, the DNA is TGTGCCAGCTCACCACAGAGGGACACCGGGGAGCTGTTTTTT.

Only a few counts were recorded for this clonotype. This chain links TRBV29-1 with TRBJ2-3, with 7 positions matching TRBD2. The CDR3 contains 15 residues. Germline V CDR1 and CDR2: SQVTM, ANQGSEA. The trim removed 7 bases at V and 1 base at J, leaving 11 bases unmatched. The CDR3 sequence is CSAESGAGGTDTQYF. CDR3 sequence (DNA): TGCAGCGCCGAGAGCGGGGCAGGCGGCACAGATACGCAGTATTTT.

This clonotype has ten or more counts. The chain is built from TRBV5-1 and TRBJ1-2; D possibly corresponds to TRBD1 (5 bases). This CDR3 comprises 13 residues. V dropped 4 bases and J dropped 7 bases, with 14 bases sitting between them. Germline values: CDR1 SGHRS, CDR2 YFSETQ. CDR3 sequence: CASSPAGSGGYTF. The CDR3 region has the DNA TGCGCCAGCAGCCCGGCAGGGTCCGGTGGCTACACCTTC.

This clonotype was detected a few times. The genes are TRBV5-1 and TRBJ1-1; D is possibly TRBD1 (5 bases). Trimming removed 0 bases from V and 1 base from J, with 10 bases in between. This CDR3 is 15 amino acids long. Germline assignment: CDR1 SGHRS and CDR2 YFSETQ. The CDR3 nucleotides are TGCGCCAGCAGCTTGGAGGGGTACACGAACACTGAAGCTTTCTTT. Translation gives CASSLEGYTNTEAFF.

This clonotype was counted many times. V usage is TRBV7-8 and J usage is TRBJ2-7; D is unresolved. Germline CDR1 is SGHVS and CDR2 is FQNEAQ. V lost 5 bases and J lost 4, with 18 bases in between. The CDR3 sequence is 15 residues long. In DNA, the CDR3 is TGTGCCAGCAGCCCACGCGACGGCCTCCAATACGAGCAGTACTTC. Its translation: CASSPRDGLQYEQYF.

Ten or more counts support this clonotype. The genes are TRBV7-6 and TRBJ2-5, with D perhaps TRBD1 or TRBD2 (6 bases each). V lost 2 bases and J lost 4, with 14 bases in between. Germline CDR1 is SGHVS and CDR2 is FNYEAQ. This CDR3 region has 15 residues. CDR3 loop: CASSLNIGGGETQYF. The CDR3, as DNA: TGTGCCAGCAGCTTAAATATAGGGGGAGGAGAGACCCAGTACTTC.

In this sample, this clonotype turned up many times. J is TRBJ2-3 and V is TRBV30, with 7 bases aligning to TRBD1. With V trimmed by 2 bases and J by 0 bases, 11 bases remained unmatched. CDR1 GTSNPN and CDR2 SVGIG come from the germline V gene (reference sequence). There are 17 residues in the CDR3. The CDR3 DNA follows: TGTGCCTGGAGTACCCTGGGGACAGCTTCTAGCACAGATACGCAGTATTTT. Translated, it gives CAWSTLGTASSTDTQYF.

This clonotype was found a few times. The V call is TRBV9, the J call TRBJ2-7, with TRBD2 as a possible D gene (6 bases). Germline CDR1 reads SGDLS; CDR2 reads YYNGEE. V gave up 0 bases and J gave up 5 bases, with 12 bases separating them. The CDR3 sequence is 14 residues long. The CDR3 DNA follows: TGTGCCAGCAGCGTAGCGGGGGACGGGCACGAGCAGTACTTC. Protein: CASSVAGDGHEQYF.

The rearrangement links TRBV5-1 to TRBJ2-7, with 9 bases matching TRBD1. With 5 bases clipped from V and 2 bases from J, the junction kept 8 bases outside the gene matches. The CDR3 totals 15 residues. Germline CDR1 is SGHRS and CDR2 is YFSETQ. The CDR3 loop reads CASRTGTGLTYEQYF. CDR3 nucleotides: TGCGCCAGCAGAACCGGGACAGGGCTTACCTACGAGCAGTACTTC. The variable domain in full, with the rest retrieved from reference TRBV5-1 and TRBJ2-7, is KAGVTQTPRYLIKTRGQQVTLSCSPISGHRSVSWYQQTPGQGLQFLFEYFSETQRNKGNFPGRFSGRQFSNSRSEMNVSTLELGDSALYLCASRTGTGLTYEQYFGPGTRLTVT.

This rearrangement joins TRBV7-9 to TRBJ2-3; 7 bases are shared with TRBD1. In germline, CDR1 is SEHNR, CDR2 FQNEAQ (reference sequence). The CDR3 covers 15 residues. V lost 5 bases, J lost 0 bases, and 5 bases stayed unmatched. DNA for the CDR3: TGTGCCAGCAGCAGCTCGGGACAGAGCACAGATACGCAGTATTTT. The encoded protein is CASSSSGQSTDTQYF.

The V call is TRBV12-3 or TRBV12-4, the J call TRBJ1-1; a possible D gene is TRBD1 (6 bases). The V end lost 3 bases, the J end lost 0 bases, and 14 bases lay between the germline ends. CDR3 size: 16 residues. In DNA form, the CDR3 reads TGTGCCAGCAGTTTTTACGGACAGCATATGAACACTGAAGCTTTCTTT. It encodes CASSFYGQHMNTEAFF.